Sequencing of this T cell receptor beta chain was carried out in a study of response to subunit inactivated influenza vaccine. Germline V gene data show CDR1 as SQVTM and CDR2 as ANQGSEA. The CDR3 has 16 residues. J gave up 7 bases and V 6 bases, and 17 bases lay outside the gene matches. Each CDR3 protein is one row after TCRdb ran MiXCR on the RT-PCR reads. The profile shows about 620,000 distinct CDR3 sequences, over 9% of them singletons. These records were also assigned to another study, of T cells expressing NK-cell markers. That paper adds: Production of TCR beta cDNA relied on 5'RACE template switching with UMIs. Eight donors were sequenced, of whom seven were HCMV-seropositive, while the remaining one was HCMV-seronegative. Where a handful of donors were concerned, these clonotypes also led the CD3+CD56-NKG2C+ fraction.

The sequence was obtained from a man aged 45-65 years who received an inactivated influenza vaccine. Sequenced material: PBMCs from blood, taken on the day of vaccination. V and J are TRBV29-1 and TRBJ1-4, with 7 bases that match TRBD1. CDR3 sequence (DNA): TGCAGCGTAGATGACCGACCACAGGGGTGTAGTGAAAAACTGTTTTTT. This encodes CSVDDRPQGCSEKLFF.